The clone carrying this T cell receptor (beta chain) was counted ten times or more. The antigen is undetermined. It was the library that attached unique molecular identifiers to individual cDNA molecules. TCRdb redid the calling of the RACE reads with MiXCR, one entry per CDR3 protein. The table has tens of thousands of distinct CDR3 sequences, roughly 10% seen once. These data are taken from a study of human T cells and chemical hapten exposure. Study information: Sensitization used 2% DPC on roughly 2 cm by roughly 2 cm upper inner arm skin.

Time point of the sample: patch test 1, 2 weeks after DPC sensitization. The treatment denotes: therapeutic diphenylcyclopropenone sensitization with weekly scalp DPC. The CDR3 contains 13 residues. From germline, CDR1 is GTSNPN and CDR2 SVGIG (reference sequence). The V end lost 0 bases, the J end lost 3 bases, and 9 bases lay between the germline ends. Study conclusions and caveats: DPC sensitization did not alter TCRs above 1 in 1000 frequency.

This receptor was taken from a woman aged 55-69 years with alopecia areata. Some clones in this sample may be carry-over from other donors' samples. Specimen: whole blood, collected in connection with sensitization to the hapten diphenylcyclopropenone (DPC). The chain combines TRBV30 with TRBJ2-7, with unresolved D. This CDR3 reads CAWSVLRYYEQYF. In DNA, the CDR3 is TGTGCCTGGAGTGTACTCCGCTACTACGAGCAGTACTTC. The full variable domain, with the rest looked up from reference TRBV30 and TRBJ2-7, is SQTIHQWPATLVQPVGSPLSLECTVEGTSNPNLYWYRQAAGRGLQLLFYSVGIGQISSEVPQNLSASRPQDRQFILSSKKLLLSDSGFYLCAWSVLRYYEQYFGPGTRLTVT.